This entry lists 23 T cell receptor beta chains sequenced from one sample in a study of response to subunit inactivated influenza vaccine. TCRdb recomputed calls from the RT-PCR reads with MiXCR, one row per CDR3 protein. The profile shows 430,000 or so distinct CDR3 sequences, approximately 11% of them singletons. Source: PBMCs from blood, taken 45 days after vaccination. These receptors originate from a middle-aged man who received an inactivated influenza vaccine.

A note on this clonotype: A read error may produce the germline difference seen at one junction end. The chain uses TRBV11-3 and TRBJ2-6; 9 bases line up with TRBD1. Germline CDR1 and CDR2: SGHNT and YENEEA. This CDR3 has 18 residues. This CDR3 is CTSCSKGQGLSGANVLTF. The CDR3 coding sequence is TGTACCAGCTGTTCGAAGGGACAGGGCCTCTCTGGGGCCAACGTCCTGACTTTC.

The table lists this clonotype with a few counts. The chain employs TRBV5-1 and TRBJ2-2; 13 bases match TRBD2. The CDR3 runs 16 residues. Germline-derived CDR1 and CDR2 are SGHRS and YFSETQ. J gave up 6 bases and V 4 bases, and 6 bases lay outside the gene matches. In DNA, the CDR3 is TGCGCCAGCAGCGTTCCGGGACTAGCGGGATCCGGGGAGCTGTTTTTT. Translated, it gives CASSVPGLAGSGELFF.

This clonotype was recorded a few times. V gene TRBV29-1 combines with J gene TRBJ2-7; D not resolved. Trimming took off 4 bases at V and 0 bases at J, with 13 bases between the two ends. The CDR3 is made up of 14 amino acids. Germline V lookup: CDR1 SQVTM, CDR2 ANQGSEA. The CDR3 DNA reads as TGCAGCGTTGTAGATTTGGGCAGCTCCTACGAGCAGTACTTC. It specifies CSVVDLGSSYEQYF.

This clonotype was seen a handful of times. The chain has TRBV28 and TRBJ2-7, with D perhaps given as TRBD1 or TRBD2 (5 bases each). V was pared by 4 bases and J by 0 bases, with 13 bases between. Germline CDR1 MDHEN, CDR2 SYDVKM. The CDR3 loop spans 15 amino acids. The CDR3 region is CASSWIRDGSYEQYF. The DNA for the CDR3 is TGTGCCAGCAGTTGGATCCGGGACGGCTCCTACGAGCAGTACTTC.

Turning to this clonotype: An end of the junction differs from the germline gene, which may be a read error. The CDR3 spells CASSLAGGHIDEQYF. For the CDR3, the DNA is TGTGCCAGCAGCCTAGCGGGGGGGCATATCGACGAGCAGTACTTC. The chain is built from TRBV7-2 and TRBJ2-7; 12 nucleotides match TRBD2. This CDR3 region has 15 residues. Per germline, CDR1 SGHTA and CDR2 FQGNSA.

The CDR3 spells CASSSRRGNNEQFF. The CDR3 DNA follows: TGTGCCAGCAGCTCTAGGCGGGGGAACAATGAGCAGTTCTTC. The chain employs TRBV28 and TRBJ2-1; 7 bases align to TRBD2. The CDR3 consists of 14 residues. J gave up 5 bases and V 6 bases, and 7 bases lay outside the gene matches. Germline CDR1 is MDHEN and CDR2 is SYDVKM.

The chain joins TRBV6-2 or TRBV6-3 to TRBJ2-7; D remains ambiguous. The CDR3 contains 14 residues. Trimming stripped 0 bases from V and 3 bases from J, with 9 bases between. Per the germline V gene, CDR1 is MNHEY and CDR2 is SVGEGT. The CDR3 reads CASSYSRPIYEQYF. CDR3 nucleotides: TGTGCCAGCAGTTACTCCCGACCCATCTACGAGCAGTACTTC.

In this sample, this clonotype turned up a few times. The chain combines TRBV5-1 with TRBJ2-2; maybe TRBD2 (7 bases). V dropped 1 base and J dropped 5 bases, with 15 bases sitting between them. This CDR3 has 16 residues. The germline V gene encodes CDR1 SGHRS and CDR2 YFSETQ. Here the CDR3 DNA reads TGCGCCAGCAGCTTGATTGGGGGGGCGACGACCGGGGAGCTGTTTTTT. Its translation: CASSLIGGATTGELFF.

The gene calls are TRBV28 and TRBJ2-7; the D is unclear. The CDR3 has 13 residues. Looked up from germline, CDR1 is MDHEN and CDR2 is SYDVKM. V shed 4 bases and J shed 6 bases, with 13 bases lying between them. CDR3 sequence: CASSSRTYAEQYF. CDR3 DNA sequence: TGTGCCAGCAGTTCGCGGACCTACGCCGAGCAGTACTTC.

This clonotype was detected ten times or more. The chain employs TRBV6-1 and TRBJ2-2; D possibly corresponds to TRBD1 (5 bases). The ends were cut back, 8 bases at V and 5 bases at J, with 12 bases in the middle. Germline values: CDR1 MNHNS, CDR2 SASEGT. The CDR3 sequence is 13 residues long. CDR3 sequence: CASCRVVTGELFF. Written as DNA, the CDR3 is TGTGCCAGCTGCAGGGTGGTGACCGGGGAGCTGTTTTTT.

J is TRBJ2-2 and V is TRBV12-3 or TRBV12-4; weak D call: TRBD1 (6 bases). With 5 bases removed from V and 7 bases from J, the gap between germline ends came to 20 bases. CDR3 size: 16 residues. In DNA form, the CDR3 reads TGTGCCAGCAGTCCTAGGACAGCCCGGGTGGGCGGGGAGCTGTTTTTT. Translation gives CASSPRTARVGGELFF.

This chain links TRBV5-1 with TRBJ2-1; D is ambiguous. The CDR3 length is 13 residues. V was trimmed by 0 bases and J by 7 bases, leaving 8 bases between them. Per the germline V gene, CDR1 is SGHRS and CDR2 is YFSETQ. CDR3 nucleotide sequence: TGCGCCAGCAGCTTGGATAACGAAAATGAGCAGTTCTTC. Its translation is CASSLDNENEQFF.

Concerning this clonotype: With a much larger clone just one base away, this may be a read error. J is TRBJ2-1 and V is TRBV20-1, with D possibly TRBD2 on 6 matching bases. In germline, CDR1 is DFQATT, CDR2 SNEGSKA (reference sequence). This CDR3 is 15 amino acids long. The CDR3 region has the DNA TGCAGTGCCGGCGGAGGGACCTTTTCCTACAATGAGCAGTCCTTC. Amino acids: CSAGGGTFSYNEQSF.

This clonotype turned up a few times. This rearrangement joins TRBV7-2 to TRBJ2-1; 8 bases align to TRBD1. Per the germline V gene, CDR1 is SGHTA and CDR2 is FQGNSA. This CDR3 is built from 12 residues. Germline trimming cut 9 bases from V and 7 bases from J; bases unmatched to any gene: 5. The CDR3 region has the DNA TGTGCCAGTAACAGGGGGTGGAATGAGCAGTTCTTC. Its translation: CASNRGWNEQFF.

The rearrangement uses TRBV5-1 and TRBJ2-3; 8 nucleotides align to TRBD2. CDR3 length equals 15 residues. V lost 1 base and J lost 4; bases outside the gene matches: 5. Germline loops: CDR1 SGHRS, CDR2 YFSETQ. The CDR3 sequence is CASSLSGSGADTQYF. CDR3 coding DNA: TGCGCCAGCAGCTTGAGCGGGAGCGGCGCAGATACGCAGTATTTT.

This clonotype was observed at least ten times. The chain links TRBV6-5 to TRBJ1-5, with D unclear. V gave up 0 bases and J gave up 0 bases, with 9 bases separating them. There are 16 residues in the CDR3. The germline CDR1 and CDR2 sequences are MNHEY and SVGAGI. The DNA of the CDR3 is TGTGCCAGCAGTTACTCGAACAGAAATAGCAATCAGCCCCAGCATTTT. Amino acids: CASSYSNRNSNQPQHF.

This clonotype was seen more than once but under ten times. The rearrangement links TRBV20-1 to TRBJ2-7; TRBD1 aligns across 9 bases. This CDR3 comprises 14 residues. CDR1 and CDR2 (germline): DFQATT, SNEGSKA (reference sequence). V shed 5 bases, J shed 0 bases, and the junction held 5 bases outside the gene matches. Here the CDR3 reads CSAGGTGSSYEQYF. In DNA form, the CDR3 reads TGCAGTGCTGGAGGGACAGGGAGCTCCTACGAGCAGTACTTC.

This clonotype appeared a few times. The rearrangement joins TRBV20-1 to TRBJ1-1; 10 bases fit TRBD1. Germline V gene lookup returns CDR1 DFQATT and CDR2 SNEGSKA (reference sequence). The ends lost 6 bases at V and 6 bases at J; junction bases unmatched: 7. The CDR3 runs to 13 residues. CDR3 in DNA: TGCAGTGCCAAGGACAGGGGGATCTCTGAAGCTTTCTTT. It is translated as CSAKDRGISEAFF.

This clonotype came up many times. V usage is TRBV5-1 and J usage is TRBJ2-1; 12 positions match TRBD2. The CDR3 runs 15 residues. Unmatched junction bases numbered 7, after V lost 2 bases and J lost 10 bases. Germline V gene data show CDR1 as SGHRS and CDR2 as YFSETQ. The CDR3 DNA reads as TGCGCCAGCAGCTTAACTAGCGGGGGGACGGGGGAGCAGTTCTTC. Translated: CASSLTSGGTGEQFF.

This clonotype was picked up many times. The chain combines TRBV12-3 or TRBV12-4 with TRBJ2-1, with 8 bases lining up with TRBD2. The CDR3 is made up of 14 amino acids. Trimming removed 6 bases from V and 8 bases from J; junction bases left unmatched: 9. The CDR3, as DNA: TGTGCCAGCAGCCAGGGCGGGAGGAGCGATGAGCAGTTCTTC. Translating gives CASSQGGRSDEQFF.

Of note for this clonotype: This may come from a read error, since a much larger clone is one base off. V usage is TRBV5-5 and J usage is TRBJ2-5; perhaps TRBD1 as D (6 bases). This CDR3 comprises 15 residues. From germline, CDR1 is SGHKS and CDR2 YYEKEE (reference sequence). Trimming cost V 4 bases and J 0 bases, with 13 bases left between them. CDR3 protein: CASSMGGQNQETQYF. The CDR3 DNA follows: TGTGCCAGCAGCATGGGTGGACAGAACCAAGAGACCCAGTACTTC.

This clonotype has just a few counts. V and J are TRBV29-1 and TRBJ1-2, with D possibly being TRBD1 (6 bases). The V end lost 7 bases, the J end lost 5 bases, and 17 bases lay between the germline ends. Germline assignment: CDR1 SQVTM and CDR2 ANQGSEA. This CDR3 comprises 13 residues. The CDR3 loop is CSGGDTSVYGYTF. The CDR3 bases are TGCAGCGGTGGGGACACGTCAGTATATGGCTACACCTTC.

In this sample, this clonotype turned up a few times. The V gene is TRBV7-9, the J gene TRBJ2-1; perhaps TRBD1 as D (5 bases). The germline gives CDR1 SEHNR, CDR2 FQNEAQ (reference sequence). V lost 5 bases, J lost 8 bases, and 13 bases lay in between. This CDR3 has 13 amino acids. The CDR3 sequence is CASSLKGIDEQFF. The CDR3 coding sequence is TGTGCCAGCAGCCTGAAGGGGATCGATGAGCAGTTCTTC.